The sample holds many counts of the clone carrying this TCR beta chain. Antigen: not known. This specimen comes from a study of T-cell reconstitution after alpha-beta-depleted transplantation in children. Study conclusions and caveats: T-cell numbers and diversity one year post-transplant derived largely from freshly generated T cells. Several hundred expanded graft clones reportedly gave rise to the alpha-beta T cells present about two months after transplant.

Germline values: CDR1 MNHEY, CDR2 SMNVEV (reference sequence). The CDR3 has 17 amino acids. Trimming took 4 bases from V and 1 from J; bases not matched to a gene: 10. For TCRbeta, the library was prepared with unique molecular identifiers. MiXCR, applied by TCRdb to the PCR reads, yields one record per CDR3 protein. The sample records fewer than 250,000 distinct CDR3 sequences, roughly 8.2% being singletons. This sequence was found in a male patient between 5 and 17 years old who had a stem cell transplant for acute lymphoblastic leukemia, so the T cells may come from the graft donor. This chain connects TRBV27 to TRBJ2-3; 8 bases fit TRBD2. Here the sequenced sample was PBMCs, mostly from graft donor cells, taken 180 days after TCRalphabeta/CD19-depleted stem cell transplant. The DNA for the CDR3 is TGTGCCAGCAGTTCCGGGGGGGCACCATCCCGCACAGATACGCAGTATTTT. Protein product: CASSSGGAPSRTDTQYF.